This T cell receptor (beta chain) was captured in a study of metastatic and nonmetastatic thyroid tumors (dated by TCRdb to the early 2020s). In terms of the full investigation: For patients with malignant and with benign thyroid disease, the researchers compared repertoires between peripheral blood samples and tumor or nodule tissue samples. Study-level results and caveats: In both blood and tumor samples, TCR beta diversity was reported to be significantly higher in malignant tumors than in benign nodules.

Notes on this clone: It lacks a known antigen. It has no much larger one-base neighbor in the sample; base qualities were not kept.

The cysteine opens and the phenylalanine closes a CDR3 of 15 amino acids. This entry keeps only the CDR3 DNA: 45 bases, framed from base 1. CDR1 SGHAT and CDR2 FQDESV are derived from the germline V gene (reference sequence). Unmatched junction bases come to 9, with V trimmed by 7 bases and J by 2 bases. No treatment had been received by any patient before thyroid surgery. The study retrospectively analysed patient clinical samples collected from about 2012 to 2019 using T-cell receptor beta sequencing. The receptor library was made with PCR. The listed sequencing device is Illumina HiSeq 4000. High-throughput sequencing was used to profile the TCR beta-chain CDR3 region of every patient. The authors processed their data as follows. The researchers built a classifier to tell apart papillary thyroid cancer patients with distant metastasis, based on CDR3 differences among clinicopathological groups. Repertoire diversity was assessed with the Shannon index, and tumor-blood repertoire similarity with the Morisita-Horn index. Using fastp trimming at Q25 and MiXCR clonotype assembly, TCRdb reanalyzed the public sequencing data and kept in-frame beta chains. These V and J calls originate from TCRdb's pipeline instead of the authors' own analysis. Within this sample are tens of thousands of clones, with roughly a fifth of them counted one time only. The ten largest clones take up 3.5% to 4% of the sample.

Here the chain combines TRBV11-1 and TRBJ2-3; 7 central nucleotides agree with TRBD1. The receptor's source is a male donor with papillary thyroid cancer or a benign thyroid nodule (not recorded which). Some clones in this sample may be carry-over from other donors' samples. What was sequenced was blood. For the CDR3, the sequence is CASTPQGINTDTQYF. Read as DNA, the sequence is TGTGCCAGCACCCCACAGGGGATCAACACAGATACGCAGTATTTT. This CDR3, with the reference TRBV11-1 and TRBJ2-3 proteins standing in past its ends, gives the full variable domain EAEVAQSPRYKITEKSQAVAFWCDPISGHATLYWYRQILGQGPELLVQFQDESVVDDSQLPKDRFSAERLKGVDSTLKIQPAELGDSAMYLCASTPQGINTDTQYFGPGTRLTVL.